The sequence of this T cell receptor beta chain was determined in a study of blood T cell repertoires in COVID-19 (dated by TCRdb to the early 2020s). Broadly, across the study: Samples from collaborators originated in the United States, Italy and Spain and spanned both the acute and convalescent phases of COVID-19. The dataset comprised deeply sampled blood TCRbeta repertoires from subjects exposed to, actively infected with, or recovered from COVID-19. The samples were drawn from the first 160 participants of the ongoing ImmuneRACE study and from about 1,200 subjects provided by 6 global collaborators. The material from the prospective study consisted of cDNA or gDNA derived from T cells, B-cell-depleted T cells, or PBMCs. Where available, HLA class I and class II types were taken from metadata supplied by the sample provider and were not determined by assay-based typing. The repertoires were made available in a free public database intended to serve as a resource for research on the immune response to SARS-CoV-2. The sample metadata nearly always contained a de-identified subject ID, COVID-19 status, age in years and sex. Here is what the overall study found, with its caveats: The quantity of clinical and demographic metadata differed by source and by participant and was supplied without curation.

The immunoSEQ Assay, a bias-controlled multiplex PCR, was used to amplify TCRbeta CDR3 regions from genomic DNA. Processing in the source paper ran as follows. The number of nucleated cells in each sample was estimated by amplification of reference gene primers within the assay. Sequence reads were collapsed and filtered to measure the absolute abundance of every unique TCRbeta CDR3 rearrangement. Productive Simpson clonality was computed per sample as the square root of Simpson's diversity index over productive rearrangements. In TCRdb, the immuneACCESS table is reduced to in-frame sequences with V and J assigned. These tables do not hold every clone; where another copy was compared, an unresolved V gene accounts for under half, and the others remain unexplained. V and J calls and clone size come straight from that table; D and trimming were deduced from the DNA. This sample holds 250,000 to 400,000 clones; about 85% were observed only once. The ten largest clones take up about 2% of the sample.

Remarks on this clone: This clone's antigen is unknown. No clone much larger than this one lies a single base away; base qualities are absent.

Trimmed from V: 5 bases; trimmed from J: 9 bases; junction bases lacking a gene match: 12. CDR1 SEHNR and CDR2 FQNEAQ were looked up in the germline V gene (reference sequence). The CDR3 numbers 16 residues from cysteine through phenylalanine. Left in the record is the CDR3 DNA by itself, 48 bases read in frame from the first base. Participants in the prospective study were enrolled through a virtual design, were aged about 18 to 100 years, and lived in roughly 25 United States geographic areas. In the prospective study, participants were assigned to cohorts based on the clinical history participants reported in a screening survey and a study questionnaire. Exposed participants had been in contact with someone with a PCR-confirmed or clinician-diagnosed COVID-19 case within 2 weeks of study entry. Each participant in the prospective study had whole blood, serum and a nasopharyngeal or oropharyngeal swab collected by mobile phlebotomists. Over a roughly 2-month period, participants in the prospective study had the option of providing additional blood draws and questionnaires. Before DNA extraction, blood samples from the prospective study were shipped at room temperature or frozen.

What was sequenced was PBMCs or T cells enriched from blood (not recorded which). This sequence uses TRBV7-9 and TRBJ1-6; 8 bases in between match TRBD1. This TCR came from a woman younger than 45 who had been exposed to COVID-19. The DNA sequence follows: TGTGCCAGCAGCCCAACGACAGGGGCTCCCTCTTCACCCCTCCACTTT. Its protein reads: CASSPTTGAPSSPLHF.